These 32 T cell receptor beta chains share one sample of origin, sequenced in a study of cytomegalovirus exposure and HLA in healthy donors. The study ran its PCR with 60 Vbeta and 13 Jbeta primers. TCRdb keeps only in-frame clones here, not all; method: immunoSEQ multiplex PCR. Of about 180,000 clones detected, about 80% appear once; the ten largest clones hold approximately 1.5%. Sequencing input: PBMCs. Every receptor here comes from a woman aged 30 to 39 in good health and CMV-seropositive.

The chain uses TRBV30 and TRBJ2-1; D is undetermined. Trimming removed 0 bases from V and 5 bases from J, with 5 bases in between. This CDR3 region has 12 residues. Germline loops: CDR1 GTSNPN, CDR2 SVGIG (reference sequence). CDR3 nucleotide sequence: TGTGCCTGGAGTGTAGCCAACAATGAGCAGTTCTTC. This codes for CAWSVANNEQFF.

The V call is TRBV5-4, the J call TRBJ2-7; maybe TRBD1 (6 bases). Between the trimmed V and J ends, which lost 3 bases and 1 base, there was a span of 14 bases. The germline V gene has CDR1 SGHNT and CDR2 YYREEE (reference sequence). The CDR3 spans 15 residues. The CDR3 DNA follows: TGTGCCAGCAGCTGGGCGACAGGACAATCCTACGAGCAGTACTTC. It is translated as CASSWATGQSYEQYF.

This chain joins TRBV30 and TRBJ2-1; weak D call: TRBD2 (5 bases). The CDR3 length is 13 residues. Germline V gene sequence: CDR1 GTSNPN, CDR2 SVGIG (reference sequence). The V and J ends lost 0 bases and 5 bases respectively, with 8 bases between them. The CDR3 nucleotides are TGTGCCTGGAGTGTAAGCGGTAACAATGAGCAGTTCTTC. It translates to CAWSVSGNNEQFF.

The chain's CDR3 is CASRTGPQGNTEAFF. CDR3 bases: TGTGCCAGTAGAACTGGGCCGCAGGGGAACACTGAAGCTTTCTTT. The V gene is TRBV19, the J gene TRBJ1-1, with D possibly TRBD1 on 5 matching bases. Trimming removed 6 bases from V and 1 base from J, with 15 bases in between. Germline CDR1 and CDR2: LNHDA and SQIVND (reference sequence). The CDR3 has 15 residues. The variable domain in full, with the rest retrieved from reference TRBV19 and TRBJ1-1, is DGGITQSPKYLFRKEGQNVTLSCEQNLNHDAMYWYRQDPGQGLRLIYYSQIVNDFQKGDIAEGYSVSREKKESFPLTVTSAQKNPTAFYLCASRTGPQGNTEAFFGQGTRLTVV.

The gene calls are TRBV28 and TRBJ2-1; a possible D gene is TRBD1 (6 bases). Trimming took 5 bases from V and 1 from J, leaving 6 bases between them. CDR1 MDHEN and CDR2 SYDVKM come from the germline V gene. The CDR3 sequence is 13 residues long. The CDR3 is CASSGQSYNEQFF. CDR3 coding DNA: TGTGCCAGCAGTGGACAGTCCTACAATGAGCAGTTCTTC.

This chain uses TRBV28 with TRBJ2-7, with 11 bases aligning to TRBD2. CDR1 is MDHEN, CDR2 SYDVKM, per germline. V lost 5 bases and J lost 2; bases outside the gene matches: 5. The CDR3 is made up of 15 amino acids. CDR3 loop: CASSLGTSGAYEQYF. DNA for the CDR3: TGTGCCAGCAGTCTCGGGACTAGCGGAGCCTACGAGCAGTACTTC.

The chain employs TRBV28 and TRBJ1-1, with 8 bases fitting TRBD1. Looked up from germline, CDR1 is MDHEN and CDR2 is SYDVKM. V lost 6 bases to trimming and J lost 4 bases; unmatched junction nucleotides: 10. CDR3 length: 15 residues. This CDR3 is CASSPPGGLGTEAFF. The DNA of the CDR3 is TGTGCCAGCAGCCCTCCAGGGGGCCTGGGCACTGAAGCTTTCTTT.

This chain connects TRBV18 to TRBJ1-2, with TRBD1 as a possible D gene (6 bases). CDR3 length equals 18 residues. Germline-derived CDR1 and CDR2 are KGHSH and LQKENI. Trimming shortened V by 2 bases and J by 0 bases, and 19 bases separated the two germline ends. In nucleotides, the CDR3 is TGTGCCAGCTCACCAACCCCCCCCTGGACAGAAGCTAACTATGGCTACACCTTC. Translating it yields CASSPTPPWTEANYGYTF.

This chain links TRBV6-6 with TRBJ2-7; 10 nucleotides align to TRBD1. The CDR3 runs 14 residues. Germline CDR1 is MNHNY and CDR2 is SVGAGI (reference sequence). V shed 3 bases, J shed 4 bases, and the junction held 3 bases outside the gene matches. DNA of the CDR3: TGTGCCAGCAGTTATTGGGGACAGGGGTACGAGCAGTACTTC. Its protein is CASSYWGQGYEQYF.

V usage is TRBV28 and J usage is TRBJ2-2; TRBD2 aligns across 9 bases. V was pared by 3 bases and J by 7 bases, with 6 bases of the junction left unmatched. Germline CDR1 MDHEN, CDR2 SYDVKM. The CDR3 has 15 amino acids. The CDR3 region is CASSFSSGMNGELFF. The CDR3 nucleotides are TGTGCCAGCAGTTTTTCTAGCGGGATGAACGGGGAGCTGTTTTTT.

J is TRBJ2-3 and V is TRBV7-9; 7 bases line up with TRBD1. From germline, CDR1 is SEHNR and CDR2 FQNEAQ (reference sequence). The CDR3 loop spans 17 amino acids. V lost 1 base to trimming and J lost 0 bases; unmatched junction nucleotides: 7. The chain's CDR3 is CASSLGQGQVSTDTQYF. In DNA, the CDR3 is TGTGCCAGCAGCTTAGGCCAAGGACAGGTTAGCACAGATACGCAGTATTTT.

This chain joins TRBV6-1 and TRBJ2-1; weak D call: TRBD2 (5 bases). Germline values: CDR1 MNHNS, CDR2 SASEGT. V was clipped by 7 bases and J by 13 bases, with 20 bases between them. The CDR3 is 13 residues long. CDR3 nucleotides: TGTGCCAGCAACCCCGCGATTGTGGGAGACCAGTTCTTC. This sequence encodes CASNPAIVGDQFF.

This chain connects TRBV7-9 to TRBJ1-1, with 7 bases lining up with TRBD1. Unmatched junction bases numbered 2, after V lost 4 bases and J lost 0 bases. The CDR3 length is 14 residues. Per germline, CDR1 SEHNR and CDR2 FQNEAQ (reference sequence). CDR3 DNA: TGTGCCAGCAGCTCAGGGGGAGTGAACACTGAAGCTTTCTTT. It encodes CASSSGGVNTEAFF. The full variable domain, completed using reference TRBV7-9 and TRBJ1-1, is DTGVSQNPRHKITKRGQNVTFRCDPISEHNRLYWYRQTLGQGPEFLTYFQNEAQLEKSRLLSDRFSAERPKGSFSTLEIQRTEQGDSAMYLCASSSGGVNTEAFFGQGTRLTVV.

This chain links TRBV5-5 with TRBJ1-2; D is uncertain. This CDR3 spans 12 amino acids. Germline CDR1 and CDR2: SGHKS and YYEKEE (reference sequence). Trimming removed 0 bases from V and 7 bases from J, with 7 bases in between. In DNA, the CDR3 is TGTGCCAGCAGCTTGGAGAGTCTTGGCTACACCTTC. Translation: CASSLESLGYTF.

The chain joins TRBV30 to TRBJ2-2, with 11 bases identical to TRBD2. The CDR3 is made up of 14 amino acids. CDR1 GTSNPN and CDR2 SVGIG come from the germline V gene (reference sequence). The V and J ends lost 1 base and 8 bases, in that order; junction bases with no gene match: 3. CDR3: CAWSALAGVGELFF. The CDR3 DNA is TGTGCCTGGAGTGCACTAGCGGGAGTGGGGGAGCTGTTTTTT. Full variable domain (outside the CDR3, taken from reference TRBV30 and TRBJ2-2): SQTIHQWPATLVQPVGSPLSLECTVEGTSNPNLYWYRQAAGRGLQLLFYSVGIGQISSEVPQNLSASRPQDRQFILSSKKLLLSDSGFYLCAWSALAGVGELFFGEGSRLTVL.

The chain employs TRBV4-3 and TRBJ2-1, with TRBD2 matching 14 bases. The J segment lost 8 bases and the V segment lost 3 bases, leaving 9 bases of the junction unmatched. CDR1 and CDR2 (germline): LGHNA, YSLEER. The CDR3 length is 17 residues. The CDR3 bases are TGCGCCAGCAGCCATGACTGGACTAGCGGGAGGTTCGATGAGCAGTTCTTC. Its translation: CASSHDWTSGRFDEQFF.

This chain joins TRBV6-1 and TRBJ2-5; perhaps TRBD2 as D (6 bases). This CDR3 region has 13 residues. The V gene's germline CDR1 is MNHNS and CDR2 SASEGT. Trimming took 3 bases from V and 3 from J, leaving 8 bases between them. CDR3 sequence (DNA): TGTGCCAGCAGTGAGGTAGCGGAAGAGACCCAGTACTTC. Its translation: CASSEVAEETQYF.

This clone showed up just once. The genes are TRBV28 and TRBJ2-3; 12 bases align to TRBD1. The CDR3 sequence is 15 residues long. Germline V gene data show CDR1 as MDHEN and CDR2 as SYDVKM. J gave up 4 bases and V 7 bases, and 6 bases lay outside the gene matches. For the CDR3, the DNA is TGTGCCAGCACCTGGGGGACAGGGGGCGCAGATACGCAGTATTTT. Translated: CASTWGTGGADTQYF.

V is TRBV7-6 and J is TRBJ2-7, with TRBD1 matching over 9 bases. The CDR3 loop spans 14 amino acids. CDR1 is SGHVS, CDR2 FNYEAQ, per germline. Unmatched junction bases numbered 5, after V lost 5 bases and J lost 3 bases. CDR3 protein: CASSPEGQGYEQYF. The CDR3, as DNA: TGTGCCAGCAGCCCGGAGGGACAGGGCTACGAGCAGTACTTC.

The J gene is TRBJ2-1, the V gene TRBV5-4; D gene unclear. The CDR3 extends over 12 amino acids. V lost 4 bases and J lost 9, with 11 bases in between. Germline CDR1 SGHNT, CDR2 YYREEE (reference sequence). CDR3 nucleotide sequence: TGTGCCAGCAGCCCACCCAGATCTGAGCAGTTCTTC. Translation gives CASSPPRSEQFF.

V and J are TRBV30 and TRBJ1-5, with 9 positions matching TRBD1. Trimming cost V 5 bases and J 4 bases; bases outside gene matches: 0. The CDR3 is 12 residues long. CDR1 and CDR2 from the germline V gene are GTSNPN and SVGIG (reference sequence). The CDR3 loop reads CAWGTGNQPQHF. The DNA for the CDR3 is TGTGCCTGGGGGACAGGGAATCAGCCCCAGCATTTT.

The chain joins TRBV2 to TRBJ2-3, with D possibly matching TRBD2 (6 bases). The CDR3 sequence is 14 residues long. Germline lookup yields CDR1 SNHLY and CDR2 FYNNEI. The V gene lost 9 bases and the J gene lost 4 bases, with 17 bases spanning the gap. CDR3 region: CASKVPSEADTQYF. CDR3 in DNA: TGTGCCAGTAAGGTCCCTAGCGAGGCAGATACGCAGTATTTT.

The V and J genes are TRBV7-2 and TRBJ1-5, with D possibly matching TRBD1 (5 bases). This CDR3 contains 15 residues. The V and J ends lost 1 base and 0 bases respectively, with 7 bases between them. Germline V CDR1 and CDR2: SGHTA, FQGNSA. CDR3 amino acids: CASSLDRLSNQPQHF. Written as DNA, the CDR3 is TGTGCCAGCAGCTTAGACAGGCTTAGCAATCAGCCCCAGCATTTT.

The chain joins TRBV7-3 to TRBJ2-3; 8 bases fit TRBD1. The V gene's germline CDR1 is SGHTA and CDR2 FQGTGA. This CDR3 contains 16 residues. The J segment lost 3 bases and the V segment lost 5 bases, leaving 10 bases of the junction unmatched. CDR3 nucleotides: TGTGCCAGCAGCAACCCGGTGGACAGGGTTACAGATACGCAGTATTTT. Translating gives CASSNPVDRVTDTQYF.

The genes are TRBV10-2 and TRBJ1-1; D ambiguous. The CDR3 is 12 amino acids. Germline CDR1 and CDR2: WSHSY and SAAADI. V was cut by 4 bases and J by 5 bases, with 8 bases left in between. The CDR3 is CASSVRETEAFF. CDR3 nucleotides: TGCGCCAGCAGTGTGAGGGAGACTGAAGCTTTCTTT.

The chain employs TRBV7-9 and TRBJ2-7; 13 bases align to TRBD2. Germline V gives CDR1 SEHNR, CDR2 FQNEAQ (reference sequence). There are 14 residues in the CDR3. V shed 5 bases and J 4 bases; nucleotides not matched to a gene: 2. The CDR3 reads CASSGTSGTYEQYF. DNA for the CDR3: TGTGCCAGCAGCGGGACTAGCGGGACTTACGAGCAGTACTTC.

Written as DNA, the CDR3 is TGTGCCAGCAGTCCCCCGCCGTCCGGGATCTACGAGCAGTACTTC. Protein sequence: CASSPPPSGIYEQYF. The rearrangement joins TRBV28 to TRBJ2-7; a weak D match, TRBD2 (5 bases). Trimming removed 5 bases at V and 3 bases at J, with 17 bases between. Germline V gene sequence: CDR1 MDHEN, CDR2 SYDVKM. This CDR3 has 15 amino acids.

This clone came up a few times. The V call is TRBV2, the J call TRBJ1-1, with D possibly TRBD1 on 5 matching bases. Germline values: CDR1 SNHLY, CDR2 FYNNEI. The V gene lost 7 bases and the J gene lost 1 base, with 13 bases spanning the gap. The CDR3 covers 14 residues. Written as DNA, the CDR3 is TGTGCCAGCATACCGGACAAGACGAACACTGAAGCTTTCTTT. Its protein is CASIPDKTNTEAFF.

The chain recombines TRBV19 with TRBJ1-1; 7 bases match TRBD1. The ends lost 7 bases at V and 11 bases at J; junction bases unmatched: 28. Germline assignment: CDR1 LNHDA and CDR2 SQIVND (reference sequence). This CDR3 comprises 18 residues. The DNA of the CDR3 is TGTGCCAGTACCGCCCCCGGGCAGGGGGGACTTTTGGCGGGAGGGGCTTTCTTT. Translating gives CASTAPGQGGLLAGGAFF.

The chain has TRBV2 and TRBJ1-1; D not certain. Per the germline V gene, CDR1 is SNHLY and CDR2 is FYNNEI. This CDR3 region has 13 residues. V lost 1 base and J 4 bases, leaving 7 bases between the germline ends. The CDR3 DNA reads as TGTGCCAGCAGTGAAGTGGGAGGCACTGAAGCTTTCTTT. This sequence encodes CASSEVGGTEAFF. The whole variable domain, filled in from reference TRBV2 and TRBJ1-1, reads EPEVTQTPSHQVTQMGQEVILRCVPISNHLYFYWYRQILGQKVEFLVSFYNNEISEKSEIFDDQFSVERPDGSNFTLKIRSTKLEDSAMYFCASSEVGGTEAFFGQGTRLTVV.

This clone showed up just a few times. This chain connects TRBV2 to TRBJ2-2, with a tentative D call TRBD2 (5 bases). The CDR3 spans 14 residues. Trimming pared 5 bases from V and 1 base from J, leaving 8 bases between. CDR1 is SNHLY, CDR2 FYNNEI, per germline. In nucleotides, the CDR3 is TGTGCCAGCAGTTACGGGATGAACACCGGGGAGCTGTTTTTT. This sequence encodes CASSYGMNTGELFF.

V and J are TRBV2 and TRBJ1-2, with D perhaps TRBD1 (6 bases). This CDR3 is 15 amino acids long. Deletions cut 3 bases from V and 2 bases from J, with 13 bases between. Germline assignment: CDR1 SNHLY and CDR2 FYNNEI. The CDR3 DNA follows: TGTGCCAGCAGTGACGGCAGGGGAATAAACTATGGCTACACCTTC. Translation gives CASSDGRGINYGYTF.